This T cell receptor (beta chain) appears in the sequencing data of a study of radiotherapy plus CTLA-4 blockade in lung cancer. TCRdb's table, derived via immunoSEQ multiplex PCR, lists solely in-frame clones and lacks some. The sample lists about 120,000 clones, 70% to 90% seen once, with 6.9% in the top ten. A word on this clone: What it recognizes is unknown.

Whole-study results and caveats: Tumor-derived TCR clones expanded in blood after radiotherapy plus ipilimumab.

CDR3 size: 15 residues. V was trimmed by 3 bases and J by 0 bases, leaving 9 bases between them. Per germline, CDR1 MNHEY and CDR2 SVGAGI. The J gene is TRBJ1-5, the V gene TRBV6-5; D gene uncertain. The specimen comprised peripheral blood, sampled from a patient treated with radiotherapy plus ipilimumab. This TCR was sampled from a human donor with non-small cell lung cancer that progressed on radiotherapy plus ipilimumab. The CDR3 spells CASSYDGNSNQPQHF. The CDR3 nucleotides are TGTGCCAGCAGTTATGACGGCAATAGCAATCAGCCCCAGCATTTT.